The table lists the clone carrying this T cell receptor (beta chain) with many counts. Its target is unknown. This sample was taken from a study of T cells in Graves' hyperthyroidism and ophthalmopathy. Points from the study as a whole: Blood samples included most of the expanded thyroid clonotypes exceeding 0.001.

Germline-derived CDR1 and CDR2 are MNHNS and SASEGT. The CDR3 loop spans 18 amino acids. The trim removed 7 bases at V and 4 bases at J, leaving 12 bases unmatched. TCR beta CDR3 sequences were amplified from RNA transcripts. The HTBI set primed first-round TCR CDR3 RT-PCR. MiXCR was run by TCRdb on the multiplex PCR reads, yielding one entry per CDR3 protein. The table shows hundreds of thousands of distinct CDR3 sequences, with around 15% occurring only once. The definition of stable Graves' hyperthyroidism was no ophthalmopathy progression within 18 months. Those with hyperthyroidism were 18 to 65 years old, newly diagnosed, and ill for under 2 months.

V is TRBV6-1 and J is TRBJ2-1; TRBD2 aligns across 14 bases. The sequencing input was blood. The receptor comes from a woman aged 18-35 years with Graves' hyperthyroidism. CDR3: CASTPGGTSGSKYNEQFF. In DNA form, the CDR3 reads TGTGCCAGCACCCCCGGGGGGACTAGCGGGAGTAAATACAATGAGCAGTTCTTC.